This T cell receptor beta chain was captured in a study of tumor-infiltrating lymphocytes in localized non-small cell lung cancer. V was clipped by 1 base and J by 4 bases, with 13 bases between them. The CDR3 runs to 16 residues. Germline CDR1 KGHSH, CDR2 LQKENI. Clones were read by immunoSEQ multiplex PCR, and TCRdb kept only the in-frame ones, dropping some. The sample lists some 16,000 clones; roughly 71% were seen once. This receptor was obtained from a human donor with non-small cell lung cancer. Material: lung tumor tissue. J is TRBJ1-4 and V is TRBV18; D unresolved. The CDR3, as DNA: TGTGCCAGCTCACCACGTAATTCGGAATATAATGAAAAACTGTTTTTT. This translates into CASSPRNSEYNEKLFF. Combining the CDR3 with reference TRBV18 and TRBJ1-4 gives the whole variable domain NAGVMQNPRHLVRRRGQEARLRCSPMKGHSHVYWYRQLPEEGLKFMVYLQKENIIDESGMPKERFSAEFPKEGPSILRIQQVVRGDSAAYFCASSPRNSEYNEKLFFGSGTQLSVL.